One and the same sample provided the 30 T cell receptor beta chains below, sequenced in a study of identical twins. TCRdb reprocessed the 5' RACE reads with MiXCR, giving one entry per CDR3 protein. Among 300,000 to 400,000 distinct CDR3 sequences listed, approximately 10% were seen once. Sequenced input: naive T cells sorted from blood. The receptors come from a woman aged 45-65 years in good health.

The CDR3 is CASSLAVRGLAGRTQYF. The CDR3 DNA follows: TGTGCCAGCAGCTTAGCGGTTCGGGGACTAGCGGGAAGGACCCAGTACTTC. The rearrangement links TRBV7-8 to TRBJ2-5, with 13 bases identical to TRBD2. V was clipped by 0 bases and J by 7 bases; unmatched bases: 8. From germline, CDR1 is SGHVS and CDR2 FQNEAQ. CDR3 size: 17 residues.

This clonotype was counted only a few times. This rearrangement joins TRBV27 to TRBJ2-2; no firm D call. This CDR3 has 14 amino acids. The germline V and J ends were trimmed by 3 bases and 5 bases, with 10 bases remaining between them. CDR1 MNHEY and CDR2 SMNVEV come from the germline V gene (reference sequence). The CDR3: CASSFYRMTGELFF. As DNA, the CDR3 is TGTGCCAGCAGTTTCTACAGAATGACCGGGGAGCTGTTTTTT.

The chain is built from TRBV7-2 and TRBJ2-1, with unresolved D. The CDR3 consists of 15 residues. The V end was cut by 3 bases, the J end by 4 bases, with 13 bases between. Germline CDR1 reads SGHTA; CDR2 reads FQGNSA. CDR3 nucleotide sequence: TGTGCCAGCAGCTTCCCGCCCGGTGGGTACAATGAGCAGTTCTTC. It specifies CASSFPPGGYNEQFF.

This clonotype was seen ten or more times. This chain joins TRBV4-1 and TRBJ1-1; 7 bases line up with TRBD1. J was trimmed by 0 bases and V by 1 base; bases with no gene match: 2. Germline CDR1 MGHRA, CDR2 YSYEKL. The CDR3 sequence is 15 residues long. The CDR3 loop reads CASSQGQGVNTEAFF. CDR3 coding DNA: TGCGCCAGCAGCCAAGGACAGGGAGTGAACACTGAAGCTTTCTTT.

This clonotype was detected ten times or more. At one of its ends the junction is not consistent with the germline gene, which may arise from a read error. V usage is TRBV29-1 and J usage is TRBJ2-7; 7 bases agree with TRBD1. The CDR3 has 12 amino acids. The germline CDR1 and CDR2 sequences are SQVTM and ANQGSEA. In nucleotides, the CDR3 is TGCAGCGTCGGACAGGACCCCTACGGGCAGTACTTC. It encodes CSVGQDPYGQYF.

This clonotype has more than one count but fewer than ten. This chain links TRBV20-1 with TRBJ2-7, with D maybe TRBD2 (6 bases). CDR1 and CDR2 from the germline V gene are DFQATT and SNEGSKA (reference sequence). This CDR3 has 12 residues. The V gene lost 1 base and the J gene lost 2 bases, with 6 bases spanning the gap. CDR3 coding DNA: TGCAGTGCTAGAGGGGAGGCCTACGAGCAGTACTTC. Amino acids: CSARGEAYEQYF.

Ten or more counts support this clonotype. The chain employs TRBV5-1 and TRBJ2-7; 9 bases are shared with TRBD2. CDR1 and CDR2 (germline): SGHRS, YFSETQ. V shed 4 bases and J 1 base; nucleotides not matched to a gene: 3. CDR3 length: 14 residues. The CDR3 protein is CASSRLAESYEQYF. The DNA for the CDR3 is TGCGCCAGCAGCCGACTAGCGGAATCCTACGAGCAGTACTTC. Filled out from reference TRBV5-1 and TRBJ2-7, the complete variable domain reads KAGVTQTPRYLIKTRGQQVTLSCSPISGHRSVSWYQQTPGQGLQFLFEYFSETQRNKGNFPGRFSGRQFSNSRSEMNVSTLELGDSALYLCASSRLAESYEQYFGPGTRLTVT.

This rearrangement joins TRBV6-5 to TRBJ1-1, with D perhaps matching TRBD1 (5 bases). This CDR3 has 16 amino acids. CDR1 and CDR2 (germline): MNHEY, SVGAGI. The V end was cut by 6 bases, the J end by 3 bases, with 20 bases between. CDR3 in DNA: TGTGCCAGCAGGTACAGGACGGCTACCCTTGACACTGAAGCTTTCTTT. It is translated as CASRYRTATLDTEAFF.

In this sample, this clonotype turned up many times. This chain links TRBV5-1 with TRBJ1-4; 9 nucleotides align to TRBD1. The junction had 8 bases not matched to a gene; V was cut back by 0 bases and J by 8 bases. Germline V CDR1 and CDR2: SGHRS, YFSETQ. This CDR3 spans 16 amino acids. The CDR3 loop is CASSLVKGQGYEKLFF. Written as DNA, the CDR3 is TGCGCCAGCAGCTTGGTGAAGGGACAGGGTTACGAAAAACTGTTTTTT.

This clonotype was seen at least ten times. The chain has TRBV29-1 and TRBJ2-1; D may be TRBD1 (6 bases). This CDR3 is built from 12 residues. Trimming cost V 0 bases and J 10 bases, with 10 bases left between them. CDR1 is SQVTM, CDR2 ANQGSEA, per germline. The chain's CDR3 is CSVEEAGDEQFF. CDR3 DNA: TGCAGCGTTGAAGAAGCAGGGGACGAGCAGTTCTTC.

The chain employs TRBV18 and TRBJ2-1, with 9 bases aligning to TRBD1. This CDR3 comprises 13 residues. CDR1 and CDR2 (germline): KGHSH, LQKENI. V trimming: 6 bases; J trimming: 7 bases; junction bases outside the gene matches: 4. The DNA of the CDR3 is TGTGCCAGCTCGGGGACAGGGAGAAATGAGCAGTTCTTC. Translating it yields CASSGTGRNEQFF.

This clonotype was observed a handful of times. The chain recombines TRBV12-3 or TRBV12-4 with TRBJ1-2; the D gene is possibly TRBD1 (6 bases). CDR3 length equals 14 residues. Trimming took off 5 bases at V and 8 bases at J, with 18 bases between the two ends. CDR3 coding DNA: TGTGCCAGCAGTCTCTGGACAGAAACGGTGGGCTACACCTTC. It specifies CASSLWTETVGYTF.

Only a few counts were recorded for this clonotype. As the CDR3 is not closed by the conserved phenylalanine or tryptophan, this likely results from a read error. It is unclear where the CDR3 begins or ends on the DNA, so no DNA is shown, and the CDR3 is as TCRdb lists it. The chain couples TRBV30 to TRBJ2-7; the table's D gene call, TRBD1, was not cross checked with the DNA. The CDR3 is 12 residues long, ends included. CDR1 and CDR2 from the germline V gene are GTSNPN and SVGIG (reference sequence). CDR3 sequence reads: CAWSAMTGDLKI.

The sample holds a few counts of this clonotype. The rearrangement joins TRBV5-6 to TRBJ2-3; D may be TRBD2 (6 bases). CDR3 length: 14 amino acids. Germline V lookup: CDR1 SGHDT, CDR2 YYEEEE. V lost 7 bases to trimming and J lost 1 base, with 13 bases between them. The CDR3: CASGWGVGTDTQYF. As DNA, the CDR3 is TGTGCCAGCGGGTGGGGGGTTGGCACAGATACGCAGTATTTT.

The table lists this clonotype with many counts. The genes are TRBV5-1 and TRBJ2-1; TRBD1 matches at 7 bases. Germline-derived CDR1 and CDR2 are SGHRS and YFSETQ. The CDR3 has 14 amino acids. The J segment lost 4 bases and the V segment lost 2 bases, leaving 3 bases of the junction unmatched. CDR3 DNA sequence: TGCGCCAGCAGCTTTGACAGGGAATACAATGAGCAGTTCTTC. This gives the protein CASSFDREYNEQFF.

This clonotype was seen many times. The gene calls are TRBV29-1 and TRBJ2-2, with 10 bases lining up with TRBD2. V lost 7 bases, J lost 1 base, and 3 bases stayed unmatched. The CDR3 sequence is 14 residues long. The germline CDR1 and CDR2 sequences are SQVTM and ANQGSEA. Here the CDR3 DNA reads TGCAGCGCCCGACTAGCGGGGAACACCGGGGAGCTGTTTTTT. This encodes CSARLAGNTGELFF.

This clonotype was seen more than once but under ten times. The V and J genes are TRBV5-1 and TRBJ2-6; D is undetermined. The CDR3 consists of 15 residues. The V gene's germline CDR1 is SGHRS and CDR2 YFSETQ. Trimming left V 4 bases short and J 3 bases short, with 11 bases between. In DNA, the CDR3 is TGCGCCAGCAGCACCTCCTCGGGTGGGGCCAACGTCCTGACTTTC. Amino acid sequence: CASSTSSGGANVLTF.

The chain couples TRBV5-4 to TRBJ2-5; no reliable D call. Per the germline V gene, CDR1 is SGHNT and CDR2 is YYREEE (reference sequence). This CDR3 contains 15 residues. Between the trimmed V and J ends, which lost 1 base and 2 bases, there was a span of 12 bases. Written as DNA, the CDR3 is TGTGCCAGCAGCTTGACCCGGATGAGGCAAGAGACCCAGTACTTC. Amino acids: CASSLTRMRQETQYF.

This clonotype was seen ten or more times. The J gene is TRBJ2-3, the V gene TRBV3-1; possible D gene TRBD2, 5 bases. Trimming left V 1 base short and J 3 bases short, with 11 bases between. Germline lookup yields CDR1 LGHDT and CDR2 YNNKEL (reference sequence). The CDR3 spans 15 residues. The CDR3 protein is CASSQGPTITDTQYF. CDR3 nucleotide sequence: TGTGCCAGCAGCCAAGGCCCGACTATTACAGATACGCAGTATTTT.

V is TRBV7-8 and J is TRBJ1-4, with no clear D. V was clipped by 2 bases and J by 2 bases, with 15 bases between them. The CDR3 covers 17 residues. From germline, CDR1 is SGHVS and CDR2 FQNEAQ. CDR3 sequence (DNA): TGTGCCAGCAGCTTACGGAGGAAAATCGGGACTAATGAAAAACTGTTTTTT. This codes for CASSLRRKIGTNEKLFF.

Ten or more counts support this clonotype. The CDR3 loop is CASSLVSHSEAFF. The CDR3 DNA is TGTGCCAGCAGCTTGGTGTCTCACTCTGAAGCTTTCTTT. The rearrangement uses TRBV5-5 and TRBJ1-1; no firm D call. Trimming pared 0 bases from V and 6 bases from J, leaving 9 bases between. There are 13 residues in the CDR3. Per germline, CDR1 SGHKS and CDR2 YYEKEE (reference sequence). The full variable domain, its missing parts supplied by reference TRBV5-5 and TRBJ1-1, is DAGVTQSPTHLIKTRGQQVTLRCSPISGHKSVSWYQQVLGQGPQFIFQYYEKEERGRGNFPDRFSARQFPNYSSELNVNALLLGDSALYLCASSLVSHSEAFFGQGTRLTVV.

The sample holds many counts of this clonotype. V usage is TRBV10-2 and J usage is TRBJ1-3; D may be TRBD1 (6 bases). This CDR3 has 14 residues. Trimming shortened V by 8 bases and J by 3 bases, and 14 bases separated the two germline ends. Germline CDR1 WSHSY, CDR2 SAAADI. In DNA, the CDR3 is TGCGCCAGCCACCCTCTGGACAGTGGAAACACCATATATTTT. This translates into CASHPLDSGNTIYF.

This clonotype was observed at least ten times. V is TRBV24-1 and J is TRBJ2-1, with 8 bases lining up with TRBD2. The V gene's germline CDR1 is KGHDR and CDR2 SFDVKD. With 4 bases clipped from V and 7 bases from J, the junction kept 14 bases outside the gene matches. The CDR3 has 17 amino acids. The DNA of the CDR3 is TGTGCCACCAGTGAGGGGGGTAGCGGGACTCCTTGGAATGAGCAGTTCTTC. It yields the protein CATSEGGSGTPWNEQFF.

This chain links TRBV7-6 with TRBJ2-2; tentative D call: TRBD2 (6 bases). Per germline, CDR1 SGHVS and CDR2 FNYEAQ. The CDR3 totals 16 residues. V lost 2 bases and J lost 0, with 10 bases in between. The CDR3 DNA reads as TGTGCCAGCAGCTTAACCGGGACTTCGAACACCGGGGAGCTGTTTTTT. Translating it yields CASSLTGTSNTGELFF.

In this sample, this clonotype turned up a few times. The genes are TRBV20-1 and TRBJ2-3, with D maybe TRBD2 (5 bases). Germline V gives CDR1 DFQATT, CDR2 SNEGSKA (reference sequence). The ends were cut back, 7 bases at V and 1 base at J, with 9 bases in the middle. This CDR3 has 12 residues. The CDR3 nucleotides are TGCAGTGGTGGGAGCGGCACAGATACGCAGTATTTT. Encoded protein: CSGGSGTDTQYF.

V and J are TRBV6-1 and TRBJ2-7, with D unclear. The germline V gene encodes CDR1 MNHNS and CDR2 SASEGT. The CDR3 consists of 15 residues. The V end lost 3 bases, the J end lost 3 bases, and 15 bases lay between the germline ends. For the CDR3, the DNA is TGTGCCAGCAGTGAGGGTCCGGACCCTCTCTACGAGCAGTACTTC. It specifies CASSEGPDPLYEQYF.

This clonotype was found a few times. The J gene is TRBJ2-1, the V gene TRBV20-1; D is perhaps TRBD2 (5 bases). V was pared by 3 bases and J by 4 bases, with 13 bases between. The CDR3 has 14 amino acids. Germline assignment: CDR1 DFQATT and CDR2 SNEGSKA (reference sequence). The CDR3 loop is CSASVPGKYNEQFF. In DNA form, the CDR3 reads TGCAGTGCTAGCGTCCCGGGAAAGTACAATGAGCAGTTCTTC.

This clonotype was seen a few times. The V call is TRBV7-9, the J call TRBJ1-1; D might be TRBD1 (6 bases). Germline V gene sequence: CDR1 SEHNR, CDR2 FQNEAQ (reference sequence). V lost 2 bases, J lost 10 bases, and 11 bases lay in between. This CDR3 contains 12 residues. The CDR3 loop reads CASSLNQGRAFF. Here the CDR3 DNA reads TGTGCCAGCAGCTTAAACCAGGGGAGAGCTTTCTTT.

V usage is TRBV29-1 and J usage is TRBJ1-1; unclear D gene. There are 11 residues in the CDR3. The germline gives CDR1 SQVTM, CDR2 ANQGSEA. V was cut by 4 bases and J by 1 base, with 4 bases left in between. For the CDR3, the DNA is TGCAGCGTTGGGTGGAACACTGAAGCTTTCTTT. Its protein product is CSVGWNTEAFF.

Ten or more counts support this clonotype. V is TRBV5-1 and J is TRBJ1-1; the D gene is possibly TRBD1 (5 bases). The CDR3 is 13 amino acids. Germline CDR1 reads SGHRS; CDR2 reads YFSETQ. The germline V and J ends were trimmed by 3 bases and 4 bases, with 10 bases remaining between them. The CDR3: CASSSGGGTEAFF. The DNA of the CDR3 is TGCGCCAGCAGCTCGGGTGGGGGCACTGAAGCTTTCTTT.